This T cell receptor (beta chain) was sequenced in a study of CD8+ T cells in alopecia areata (dated by TCRdb to the late 2010s). Background for the entire study: Treated patients were enrolled in an open-label pilot trial of oral tofacitinib at 5 to 10 mg twice daily for moderate-to-severe alopecia areata. Patients received tofacitinib for 6 to 18 months and were then followed off drug for 6 months to check for delayed response and recurrence. For the treated patients, the SALT score, which quantifies what percentage of scalp surface area is affected, served as the measure of disease severity. To study T cell clonal expansion in alopecia areata, the researchers applied high-throughput TCRbeta sequencing to both the C3H/HeJ mouse model and human patients. Scalp tissue and sorted CD4+ and CD8+ peripheral blood T cells from patchy and totalis/universalis alopecia areata patients and from healthy controls were covered by human TCRbeta sequencing. Patients on tofacitinib were biopsied at baseline and after 4 and 24 weeks of treatment, and several of the patients also had a later scalp biopsy. Clonality in the scalp was compared among normal scalp (n=4), patchy alopecia areata scalp (n=8), and alopecia totalis/universalis scalp (n=8). RNA came from the PAXgene miRNA kit for fixed scalp, the miRNeasy kit for PBMCs, and the RNeasy kit for mouse skin. immunoSEQ multiplex PCR using 35 Vbeta forward primers and 13 Jbeta reverse primers was used to amplify TCRbeta CDR3 regions. Points the paper makes about the study in general: Tofacitinib significantly decreased scalp clonality and the number of expanded CD8+ clones among the top 100 scalp clones. Many expanded lesional clones persisted in scalp and blood during tofacitinib treatment, which may partly explain relapse after stopping treatment. Lesional scalp, especially in alopecia totalis/universalis, showed higher clonality and more expanded CD8+ clones than normal scalp, suggesting antigenic drive. Because the treated cohort was small and had only one nonresponder, larger studies are needed to examine links between baseline CD8+ expansion and response. Shared TCR sequences between patients were less evident than in mice, which may be partly attributable to HLA diversity in the patient population. Scalp TCR repertoire analysis is complicated because resident alphabeta T cells in normal human skin are also sequenced, whereas mouse skin is dominated by gammadelta T cells.

The method was the immunoSEQ multiplex PCR assay. RNA was extracted from all samples and reverse transcribed into cDNA, which served as template for TCR sequencing. First-strand cDNA was synthesized with SuperScript III using a 2:1 mix of oligo-dT and random hexamers. A synthetic immune receptor repertoire was used to gauge amplification bias, and whatever bias remained was removed computationally. The original pipeline was this. Raw reads were preprocessed to remove errors, and CDR3 was defined by IMGT conventions from the conserved cysteine to phenylalanine. To get clonality, Shannon entropy was normalized by log2 of the number of productive unique TCRs and the result was subtracted from 1. Whether scalp clones were CD4 or CD8 was inferred by matching scalp TCRbeta sequences against CD4 and CD8 repertoires sorted from blood. TCRdb's version of the immuneACCESS table is confined to in-frame rearrangements and falls short of the full clone set. An unresolved V gene accounts for under half of the shortfall where checked; the remainder is of unknown origin. V, J and clone size are those of that table, while D and trimming were read from the DNA. Across this sample there are about 76,000 clones, with over 25% seen only once. The top ten hold more than 13% of the sample.

The junction carries 19 bases between V and J, which are trimmed by 6 bases and 4 bases respectively. From its cysteine to its phenylalanine, the CDR3 spans 16 amino acids. CDR3 DNA only is kept here, 48 bases in frame from base 1. The germline V gene encodes CDR1 MNHEY and CDR2 SMNVEV (reference sequence). The intended sense of this specimen's time point label: four to five weeks on oral tofacitinib. The treatment or condition label on this specimen signifies: oral pan-JAK inhibitor, 5-10 mg twice daily. Peripheral blood and lesional scalp punch biopsies were obtained from patients with alopecia areata. PBMCs were isolated by density centrifugation and stained for CD3, CD4 and CD8, and CD4+ and CD8+ T cells were sorted on a FACSAria. Worth noting for this clone: What antigen it recognizes has not been identified. No base quality information exists; no much larger clone differs at one position.

The sample in question was CD8+ T cells sorted from blood, obtained at week 4, from a patient treated with tofacitinib. This receptor was identified in a human donor with alopecia areata. Rearrangement joined TRBV27 to TRBJ1-5, with a tentative D gene TRBD1 over 5 matching bases. In nucleotide form, the sequence is TGTGCCAGCAGGCAGCGGGGCTCCATCCCTAATCAGCCCCAGCATTTT. Its product reads: CASRQRGSIPNQPQHF.